One sample yielded the 5 T cell receptor beta chains listed below, sequenced in a study of T-cell reconstitution after alpha-beta-depleted transplantation in children. For TCRbeta, the library was prepared with unique molecular identifiers. TCRdb recomputed calls from the PCR reads with MiXCR, one row per CDR3 protein. Counted here are 40,000 to 60,000 distinct CDR3 sequences, around 9.2% occurring once; the ten biggest clones make up 27%. Specimen: PBMCs, mostly from graft donor cells, collected 60 days after TCRalphabeta/CD19-depleted stem cell transplant. These receptors all come from a male patient aged 2 to 10 who had a stem cell transplant for chronic granulomatous disease, so the T cells may come from the graft donor.

The chain is built from TRBV5-4 and TRBJ2-3; weak D call: TRBD2 (5 bases). The V and J ends lost 4 bases and 4 bases respectively, with 13 bases between them. The CDR3 covers 14 residues. The germline CDR1 and CDR2 sequences are SGHNT and YYREEE (reference sequence). CDR3 sequence reads: CASSHGVRADTQYF. DNA for the CDR3: TGTGCCAGCAGCCACGGGGTTAGGGCAGATACGCAGTATTTT.

The sample holds many counts of this clonotype. In nucleotides, the CDR3 is TGTGCCAGCAGCAAAAGCTGGATTCGTCACGGGGAGCTGTTTTTT. Translation gives CASSKSWIRHGELFF. V gene TRBV21-1 combines with J gene TRBJ2-2. TRBV21-1 is a recognized pseudogene. This CDR3 has 15 residues.

At least ten counts were recorded for this clonotype. This chain uses TRBV5-1 with TRBJ2-5, with D perhaps TRBD1 (5 bases). The CDR3 extends over 14 amino acids. Deletions cut 0 bases from V and 9 bases from J, with 15 bases between. Germline V gene sequence: CDR1 SGHRS, CDR2 YFSETQ. The CDR3 DNA reads as TGCGCCAGCAGCTTGGCCTGGGGCCTCATGGCCCAGTACTTC. Amino acids: CASSLAWGLMAQYF.

This clonotype was seen at least ten times. The chain has TRBV24-1 and TRBJ2-1, with TRBD2 matching 13 bases. V lost 3 bases to trimming and J lost 7 bases; unmatched junction nucleotides: 5. CDR3 length: 16 amino acids. The germline CDR1 and CDR2 sequences are KGHDR and SFDVKD. The CDR3 DNA sequence: TGTGCCACCAGTGATCCTGGACTAGCGGGAGTGAATGAGCAGTTCTTC. Its protein is CATSDPGLAGVNEQFF.

This clonotype has a count of ten or more. The chain has TRBV9 and TRBJ1-1; TRBD1 aligns across 7 bases. V dropped 0 bases and J dropped 0; count of bases not matched to a gene: 2. The germline V gene has CDR1 SGDLS and CDR2 YYNGEE. This CDR3 contains 15 residues. CDR3 loop: CASSVGGQLNTEAFF. Written as DNA, the CDR3 is TGTGCCAGCAGCGTAGGGGGACAGTTGAACACTGAAGCTTTCTTT. The full variable domain, in which reference TRBV9 and TRBJ1-1 provide the parts outside the CDR3, is DSGVTQTPKHLITATGQRVTLRCSPRSGDLSVYWYQQSLDQGLQFLIQYYNGEERAKGNILERFSAQQFPDLHSELNLSSLELGDSALYFCASSVGGQLNTEAFFGQGTRLTVV.